Here is one TCR beta chain with its context. Its antigen is still unknown. This sample is part of a study of persistence of HIV-infected CD4 T cells. Broader study findings: Bulk TCR data could not be restricted to HIV-1-infected CMV-responding cells.

The stimulus was an HIV-1 Gag 15-mer peptide pool, about 1 ug/peptide/mL. CD40L-negative CD69-negative CD45RO-high memory CD4+ T cells were sorted as populations depleted of antigen-responding cells. Stimulated PBMCs had first been depleted of CD8+ T cells. This was the immunoSEQ version 4 assay in survey mode. Sequencing was performed with immunoSEQ multiplex PCR; in TCRdb, only in-frame clones are kept and a portion is missing. The sample has some 39,000 clones, approximately 78% seen once. The CDR3 loop spans 11 amino acids. Trimming removed 6 bases at V and 4 bases at J, with 5 bases between. This receptor was identified in an adult with HIV. The donor label of this sample is uncertain. Specimen: cultured CD4+ T cells from PBMCs, collected from a patient who received antiretroviral therapy. The V call is TRBV12-3 or TRBV12-4, the J call TRBJ2-3; the D is unclear. CDR3 DNA sequence: TGTGCCAGCAGCCATTCAGATACGCAGTATTTT. This sequence encodes CASSHSDTQYF.